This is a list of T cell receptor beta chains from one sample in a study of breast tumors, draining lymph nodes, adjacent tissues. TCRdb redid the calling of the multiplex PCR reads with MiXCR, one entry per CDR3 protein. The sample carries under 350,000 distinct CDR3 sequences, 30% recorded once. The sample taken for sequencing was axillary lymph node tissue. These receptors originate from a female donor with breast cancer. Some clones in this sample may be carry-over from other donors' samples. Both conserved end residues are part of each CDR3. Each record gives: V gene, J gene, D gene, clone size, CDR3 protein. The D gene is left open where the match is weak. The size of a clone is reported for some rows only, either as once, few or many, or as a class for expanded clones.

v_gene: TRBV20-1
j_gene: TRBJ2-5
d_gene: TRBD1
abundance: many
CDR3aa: CSAPWTGRETQYF

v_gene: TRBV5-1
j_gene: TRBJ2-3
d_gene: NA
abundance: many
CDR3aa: CASSLAGVDTDTQYF

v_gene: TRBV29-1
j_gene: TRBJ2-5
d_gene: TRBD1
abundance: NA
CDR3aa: CSVRAGGLETQYF

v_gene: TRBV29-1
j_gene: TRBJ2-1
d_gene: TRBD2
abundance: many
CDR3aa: CSVETSGSFDEQFF

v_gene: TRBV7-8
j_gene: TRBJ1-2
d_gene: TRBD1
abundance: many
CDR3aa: CASSSASRDSSGYTF

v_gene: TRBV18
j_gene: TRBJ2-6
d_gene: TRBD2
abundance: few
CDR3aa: CASSQTASGTGANVLTF

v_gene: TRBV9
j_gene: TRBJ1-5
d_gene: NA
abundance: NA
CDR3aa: CASSVSDEQPQHF

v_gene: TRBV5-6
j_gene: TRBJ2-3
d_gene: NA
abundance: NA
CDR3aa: CASSLARSEGSSTDTQYF

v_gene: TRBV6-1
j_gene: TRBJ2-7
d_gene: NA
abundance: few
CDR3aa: CATLAPSWEQYF

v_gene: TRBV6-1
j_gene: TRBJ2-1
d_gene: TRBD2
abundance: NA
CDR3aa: CASSPPSGRKHSEQFF

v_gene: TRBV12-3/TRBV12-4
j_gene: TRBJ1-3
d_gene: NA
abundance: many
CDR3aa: CASTFNIGNTIYF

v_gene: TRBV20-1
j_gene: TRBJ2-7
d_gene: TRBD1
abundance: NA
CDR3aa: CSANRDRAPSAQYF

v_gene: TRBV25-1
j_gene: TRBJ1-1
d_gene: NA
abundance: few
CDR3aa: CASSPISLRTEAFF

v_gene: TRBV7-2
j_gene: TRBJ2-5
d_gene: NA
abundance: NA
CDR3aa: CASSLEGHPETQYF

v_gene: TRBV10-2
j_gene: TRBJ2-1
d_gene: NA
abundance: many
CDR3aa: CASTLTPYNEQFF

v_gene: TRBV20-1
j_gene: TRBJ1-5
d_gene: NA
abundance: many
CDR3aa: CSARDLGSRNQPQHF

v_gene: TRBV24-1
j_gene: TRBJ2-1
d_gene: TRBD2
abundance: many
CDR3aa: CATSQPAGGPYNEQFF

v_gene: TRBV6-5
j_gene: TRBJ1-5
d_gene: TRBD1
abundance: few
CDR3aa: CASSYSRDSTTPQHF

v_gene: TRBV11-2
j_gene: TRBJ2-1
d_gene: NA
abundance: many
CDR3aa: CASSPWNEQFF

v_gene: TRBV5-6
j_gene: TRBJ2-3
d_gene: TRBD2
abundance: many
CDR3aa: CASSSTSGFRTQYF

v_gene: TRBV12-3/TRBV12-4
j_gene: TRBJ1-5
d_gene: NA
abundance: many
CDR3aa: CASRVGLIQPQHF

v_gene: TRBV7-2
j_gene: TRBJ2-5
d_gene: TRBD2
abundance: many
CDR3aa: CASSRTSWIETQYF

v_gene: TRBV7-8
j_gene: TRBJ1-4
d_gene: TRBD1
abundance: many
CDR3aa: CASSQDRASNEKLFF

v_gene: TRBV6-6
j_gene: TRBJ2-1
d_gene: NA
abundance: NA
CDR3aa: CASSYLPDSRTYNEQFF

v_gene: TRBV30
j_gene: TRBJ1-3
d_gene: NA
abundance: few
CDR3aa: CAWSLGRDSGNTIYF

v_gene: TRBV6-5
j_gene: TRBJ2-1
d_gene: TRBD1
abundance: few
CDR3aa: CASSPRDRLYNEQFF

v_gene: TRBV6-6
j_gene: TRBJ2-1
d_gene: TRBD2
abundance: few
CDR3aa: CASSYSTSGTYNEQFF

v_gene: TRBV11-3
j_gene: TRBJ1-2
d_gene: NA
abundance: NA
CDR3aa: CASSLGPLYYGYTF

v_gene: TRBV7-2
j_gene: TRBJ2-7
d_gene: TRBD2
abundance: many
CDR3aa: CASSLVWDGRLAGEHEQYF

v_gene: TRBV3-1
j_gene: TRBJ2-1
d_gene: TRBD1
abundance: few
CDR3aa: CASSQGAGTGYNEQFF

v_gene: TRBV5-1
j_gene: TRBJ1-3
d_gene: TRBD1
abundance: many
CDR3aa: CASSLLGGTAGNTIYF

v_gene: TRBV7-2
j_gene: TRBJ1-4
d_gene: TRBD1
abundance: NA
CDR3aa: CASSLEWTGGCFEKLFF

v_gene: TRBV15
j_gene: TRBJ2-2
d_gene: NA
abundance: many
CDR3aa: CATSRRGRGSLLAGELFF

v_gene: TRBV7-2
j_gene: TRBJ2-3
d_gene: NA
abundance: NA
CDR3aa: CASSPLLGSDTQYF

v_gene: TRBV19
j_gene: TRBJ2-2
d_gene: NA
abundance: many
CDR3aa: CASSIRAGAGTGELFF

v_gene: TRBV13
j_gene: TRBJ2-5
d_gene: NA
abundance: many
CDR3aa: CASSLSAPRETQYF

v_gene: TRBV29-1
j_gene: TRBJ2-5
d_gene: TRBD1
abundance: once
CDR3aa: CSVRGQGAETQYF

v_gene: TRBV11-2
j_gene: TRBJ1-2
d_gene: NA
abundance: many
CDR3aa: CATSPTGYGYTF

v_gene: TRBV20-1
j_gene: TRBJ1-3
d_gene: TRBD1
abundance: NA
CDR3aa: CSASSQGTGGISGNTIYF

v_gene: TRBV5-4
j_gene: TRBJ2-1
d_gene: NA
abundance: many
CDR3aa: CASSLDKIEQFF

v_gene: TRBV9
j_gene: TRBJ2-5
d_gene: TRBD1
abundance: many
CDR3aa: CASSPTGTGEETQYF

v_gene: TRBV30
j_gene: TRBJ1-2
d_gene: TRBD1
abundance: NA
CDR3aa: CAWKTTGGSGYTF

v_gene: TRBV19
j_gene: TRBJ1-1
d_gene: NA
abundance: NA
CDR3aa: CASSMQGMNTEAFF